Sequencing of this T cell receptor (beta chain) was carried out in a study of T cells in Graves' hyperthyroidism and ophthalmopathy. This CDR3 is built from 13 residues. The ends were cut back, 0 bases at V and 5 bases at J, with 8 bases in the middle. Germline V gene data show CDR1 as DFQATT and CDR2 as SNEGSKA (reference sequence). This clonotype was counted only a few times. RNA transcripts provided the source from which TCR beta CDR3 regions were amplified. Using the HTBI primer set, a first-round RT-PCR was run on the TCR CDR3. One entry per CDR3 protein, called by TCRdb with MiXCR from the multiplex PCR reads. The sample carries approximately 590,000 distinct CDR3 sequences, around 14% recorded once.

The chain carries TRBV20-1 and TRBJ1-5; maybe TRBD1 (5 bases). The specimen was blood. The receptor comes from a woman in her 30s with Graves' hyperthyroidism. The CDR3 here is CSARDWGDQPQHF. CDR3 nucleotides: TGCAGTGCTAGAGATTGGGGGGATCAGCCCCAGCATTTT.